This entry features one TCR beta chain sequence. Antigen: not known. This sample was included in a study of a mutant IDH1 vaccine in newly diagnosed glioma. Findings of the study overall: Variations in leading peripheral T cell clonotypes appeared to have no connection with pseudoprogression.

This table comes from immunoSEQ multiplex PCR, and its TCRdb copy is limited to in-frame clones, with some not included. The sample has approximately 82,000 clones, roughly 85% seen once. Time point noted: week 23, last vaccination. Doses of 300 ug of mutant IDH1 20-mer peptide were given with topical imiquimod. The V gene's germline CDR1 is MNHEY and CDR2 SVGAGI. This CDR3 comprises 14 residues. V dropped 6 bases and J dropped 4 bases, with 15 bases sitting between them. Sequencing used PBMCs, obtained from a glioma patient whose treatment included an IDH1 peptide vaccine. J is TRBJ2-5 and V is TRBV6-5; D remains unclear. The clonotype originates from a man aged 30-40 years with glioma. Some clones in this sample may be carry-over from other donors' samples. CDR3: CASSTTLSAETQYF. Here the CDR3 DNA reads TGTGCCAGCAGCACCACATTAAGCGCAGAGACCCAGTACTTC.